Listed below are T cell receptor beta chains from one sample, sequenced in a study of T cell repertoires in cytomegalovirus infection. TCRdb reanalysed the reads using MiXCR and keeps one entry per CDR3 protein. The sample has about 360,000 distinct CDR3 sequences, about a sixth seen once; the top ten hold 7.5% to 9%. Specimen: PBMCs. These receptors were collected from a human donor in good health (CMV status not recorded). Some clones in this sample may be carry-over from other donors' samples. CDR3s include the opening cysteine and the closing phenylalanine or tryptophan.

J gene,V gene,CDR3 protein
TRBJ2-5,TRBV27,CASSPLRWGYQETQYF
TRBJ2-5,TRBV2,CASSGSYVGETQYF
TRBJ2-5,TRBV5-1,CASALDRWGRETQYF
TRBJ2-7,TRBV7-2,CASSLPTRQTEQQYF
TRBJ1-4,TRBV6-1,CASSDTLLRTHGNEKLFF
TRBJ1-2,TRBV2,CASSELLGHTLGGYTF
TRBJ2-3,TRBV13,CASTPQRGTQYF
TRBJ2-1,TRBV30,CAWSETSVYNEQFF
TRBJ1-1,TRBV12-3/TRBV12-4,CASTTLEENTEAFF
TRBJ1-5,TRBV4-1,CASSQDALRGWPQHF
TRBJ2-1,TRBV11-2,CASSTVTGFNEQFF
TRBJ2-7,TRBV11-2,CASSRGLGGYEQYF
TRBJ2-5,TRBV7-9,CASSLGGADPIQYF
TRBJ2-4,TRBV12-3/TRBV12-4,CASSSQGLAKNIQYF
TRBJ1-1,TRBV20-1,CSARVNTEAFF
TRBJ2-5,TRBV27,CASSLFGNRGIEETQYF
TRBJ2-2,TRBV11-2,CASSLDSLAANTGELFF
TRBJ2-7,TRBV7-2,CASSLRGSGLRPYEQYF
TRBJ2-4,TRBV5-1,CASSPTVIAKNIQYF
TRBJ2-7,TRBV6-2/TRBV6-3,CASSYPDGTQIYEQYF
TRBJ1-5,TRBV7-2,CASSSPPGERARPQHF
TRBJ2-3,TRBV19,CASSIDAGLQDTQYF
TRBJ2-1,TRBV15,CATSRGGSSYNEQFF
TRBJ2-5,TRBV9,CASSVETRDAETQYF
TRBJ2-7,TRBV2,CASSPGQRTSPFYEQYF
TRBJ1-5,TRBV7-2,CASSLSQHFNQPQHF
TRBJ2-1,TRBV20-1,CSARHFSGSSYNEQFF
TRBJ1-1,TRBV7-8,CASTPREASNTEAFF
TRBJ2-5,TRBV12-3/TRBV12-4,CASKARAIQETQYF
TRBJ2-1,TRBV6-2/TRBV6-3,CASSYSRGAIDNEQFF
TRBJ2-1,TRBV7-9,CASSHGLAGAVKIF
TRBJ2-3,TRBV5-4,CASSRPGPADTQYF